Each of the 2 T cell receptor beta chains below was sequenced from the same sample in a study of cytomegalovirus exposure and HLA in healthy donors. It was with 60 Vbeta and 13 Jbeta primers that the PCR ran. Assay: immunoSEQ multiplex PCR; the TCRdb copy retains only in-frame clones and omits some. Among under 200,000 clones, roughly 73% were seen once, and the ten largest hold around 4.9%. The sample was PBMCs. All receptors come from a male donor in good health and CMV-seronegative.

This clone has just one count. V and J are TRBV7-6 and TRBJ2-5, with unresolved D. The CDR3 runs to 13 residues. Germline-derived CDR1 and CDR2 are SGHVS and FNYEAQ. Trimming stripped 1 base from V and 5 bases from J, with 8 bases between. CDR3 DNA: TGTGCCAGCAGCTTAGGCCCAGCGGAGACCCAGTACTTC. Encoded protein: CASSLGPAETQYF.

This chain links TRBV29-1 with TRBJ1-3; 7 bases are shared with TRBD1. The CDR3 is 14 residues long. Germline CDR1 reads SQVTM; CDR2 reads ANQGSEA. Trimming cost V 6 bases and J 2 bases; bases outside gene matches: 7. CDR3 DNA sequence: TGCAGCGTCGCGGTGACAGGGACTGGAAACACCATATATTTT. Its protein is CSVAVTGTGNTIYF.